Listed here is a single T cell receptor beta chain. These data belong to a study of blood T cell repertoires in COVID-19. Overall study context: Specimens from acute and convalescent COVID-19 originated in the United States, Italy and Spain. The cDNA or gDNA used as material had been derived from T cells, B-cell-depleted T cells, or PBMCs.

In the study's own analysis: Reference gene primer amplification gave estimated nucleated cell counts. Clones were read by immunoSEQ multiplex PCR, and TCRdb kept only the in-frame ones, dropping some. That table is the source of V, J and clone size, and D and trimming were worked out from the DNA. The table includes about 260,000 clones, 88% detected once. The ends were cut back, 1 base at V and 2 bases at J, with 12 bases in the middle. Germline assignment: CDR1 KGHSH and CDR2 LQKENI. The CDR3 is made up of 16 amino acids. Seattle patient enrollment occurred during active infection, with longitudinal follow-up thereafter.

The sequencing input was peripheral blood. The rearrangement uses TRBV18 and TRBJ1-3; D is perhaps TRBD1 (6 bases). The TCR was taken from a woman aged 30 to 39 with COVID-19, enrolled during active disease. CDR3 nucleotide sequence: TGTGCCAGCTCACCACTCGAGGCAGGGGCTGGAAACACCATATATTTT. Residues: CASSPLEAGAGNTIYF.